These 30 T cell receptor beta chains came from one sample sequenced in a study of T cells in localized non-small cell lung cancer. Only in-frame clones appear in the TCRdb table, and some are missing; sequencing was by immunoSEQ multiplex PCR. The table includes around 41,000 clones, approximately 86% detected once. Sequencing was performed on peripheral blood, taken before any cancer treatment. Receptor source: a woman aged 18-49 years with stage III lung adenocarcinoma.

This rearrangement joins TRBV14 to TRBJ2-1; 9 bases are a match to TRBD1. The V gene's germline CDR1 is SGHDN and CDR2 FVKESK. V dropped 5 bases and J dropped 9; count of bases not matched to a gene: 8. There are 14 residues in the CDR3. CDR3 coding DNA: TGTGCCAGCAGCGGTACAACAGGGGGCGGTGAGCAGTTCTTC. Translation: CASSGTTGGGEQFF.

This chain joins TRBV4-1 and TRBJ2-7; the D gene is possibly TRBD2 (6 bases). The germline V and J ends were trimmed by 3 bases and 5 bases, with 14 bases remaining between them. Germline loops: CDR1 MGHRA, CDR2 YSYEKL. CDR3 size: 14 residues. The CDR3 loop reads CASSHTGGGNEQYF. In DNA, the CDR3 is TGCGCCAGCAGCCACACAGGTGGCGGGAACGAGCAGTACTTC.

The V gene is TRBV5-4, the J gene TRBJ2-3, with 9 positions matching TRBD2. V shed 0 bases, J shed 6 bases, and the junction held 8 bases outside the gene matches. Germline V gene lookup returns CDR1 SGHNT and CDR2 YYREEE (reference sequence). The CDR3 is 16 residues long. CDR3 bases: TGTGCCAGCAGCTTGGCCGGCGGGGGGGCCTCGGATACGCAGTATTTT. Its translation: CASSLAGGGASDTQYF.

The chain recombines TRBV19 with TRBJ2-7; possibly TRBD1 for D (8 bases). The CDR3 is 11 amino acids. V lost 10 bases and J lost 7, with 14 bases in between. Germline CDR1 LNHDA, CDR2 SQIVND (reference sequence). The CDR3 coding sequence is TGTGCCACCAAACAGGGGGGGGAGCAGTACTTC. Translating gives CATKQGGEQYF.

The CDR3 coding sequence is TGTGCCAGTTACTCAGGGGATGGCTACACCTTC. Residues: CASYSGDGYTF. This chain joins TRBV27 and TRBJ1-2, with TRBD1 as a possible D gene (6 bases). Between the trimmed V and J ends, which lost 9 bases and 6 bases, there was a span of 11 bases. This CDR3 comprises 11 residues. Germline V gives CDR1 MNHEY, CDR2 SMNVEV (reference sequence).

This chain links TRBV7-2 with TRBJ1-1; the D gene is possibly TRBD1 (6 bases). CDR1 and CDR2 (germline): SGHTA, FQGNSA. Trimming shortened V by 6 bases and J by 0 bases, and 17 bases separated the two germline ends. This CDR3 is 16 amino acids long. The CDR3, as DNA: TGTGCCAGCAGTCCTCGGGGGGGGGCGTTGAACACTGAAGCTTTCTTT. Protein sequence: CASSPRGGALNTEAFF.

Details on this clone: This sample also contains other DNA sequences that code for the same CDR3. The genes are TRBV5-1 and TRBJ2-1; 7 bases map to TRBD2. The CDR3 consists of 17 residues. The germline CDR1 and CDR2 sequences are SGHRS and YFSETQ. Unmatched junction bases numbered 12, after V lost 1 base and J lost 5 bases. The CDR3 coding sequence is TGCGCCAGCAGCTTGACCTTGGGTCGGGGGGAGGACAATGAGCAGTTCTTC. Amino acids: CASSLTLGRGEDNEQFF.

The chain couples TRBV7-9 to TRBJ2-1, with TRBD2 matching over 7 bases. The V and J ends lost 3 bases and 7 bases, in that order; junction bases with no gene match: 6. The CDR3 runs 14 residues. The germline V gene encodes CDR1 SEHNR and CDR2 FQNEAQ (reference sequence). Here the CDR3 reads CASSFATSWNEQFF. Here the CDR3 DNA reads TGTGCCAGCAGCTTCGCGACTAGCTGGAATGAGCAGTTCTTC.

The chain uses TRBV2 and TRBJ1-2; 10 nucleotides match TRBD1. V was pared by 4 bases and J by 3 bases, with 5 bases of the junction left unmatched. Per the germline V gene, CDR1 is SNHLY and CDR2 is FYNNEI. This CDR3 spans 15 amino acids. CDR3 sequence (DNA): TGTGCCAGCAGTGGACCCGGGACAGGGGACTATGGCTACACCTTC. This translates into CASSGPGTGDYGYTF.

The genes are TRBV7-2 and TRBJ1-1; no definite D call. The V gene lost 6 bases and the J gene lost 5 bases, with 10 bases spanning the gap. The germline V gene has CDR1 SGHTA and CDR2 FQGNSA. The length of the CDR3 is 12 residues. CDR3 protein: CASRTDGTEAFF. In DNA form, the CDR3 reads TGTGCCAGCAGAACGGACGGAACTGAAGCTTTCTTT.

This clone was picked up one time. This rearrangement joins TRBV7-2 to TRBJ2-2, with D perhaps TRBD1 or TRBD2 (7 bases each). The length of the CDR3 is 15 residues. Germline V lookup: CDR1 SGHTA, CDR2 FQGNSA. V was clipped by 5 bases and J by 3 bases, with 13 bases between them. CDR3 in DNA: TGTGCCAGCAGCGGGGAGGGGGCTTACACCGGGGAGCTGTTTTTT. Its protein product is CASSGEGAYTGELFF.

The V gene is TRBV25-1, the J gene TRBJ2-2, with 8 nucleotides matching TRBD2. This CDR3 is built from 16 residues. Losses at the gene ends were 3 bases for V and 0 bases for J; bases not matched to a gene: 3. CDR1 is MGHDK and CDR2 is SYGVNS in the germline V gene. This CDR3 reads CASSDWTSPNTGELFF. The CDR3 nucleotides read TGTGCCAGCAGTGACTGGACTAGCCCGAACACCGGGGAGCTGTTTTTT. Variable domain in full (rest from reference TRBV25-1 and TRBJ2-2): EADIYQTPRYLVIGTGKKITLECSQTMGHDKMYWYQQDPGMELHLIHYSYGVNSTEKGDLSSESTVSRIRTEHFPLTLESARPSHTSQYLCASSDWTSPNTGELFFGEGSRLTVL.

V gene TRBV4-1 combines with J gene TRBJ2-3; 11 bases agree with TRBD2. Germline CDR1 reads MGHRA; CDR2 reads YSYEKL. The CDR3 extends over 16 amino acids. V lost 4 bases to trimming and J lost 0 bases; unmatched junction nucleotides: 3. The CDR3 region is CASSPSGGSSTDTQYF. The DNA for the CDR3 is TGCGCCAGCAGCCCTAGCGGGGGGTCGAGCACAGATACGCAGTATTTT.

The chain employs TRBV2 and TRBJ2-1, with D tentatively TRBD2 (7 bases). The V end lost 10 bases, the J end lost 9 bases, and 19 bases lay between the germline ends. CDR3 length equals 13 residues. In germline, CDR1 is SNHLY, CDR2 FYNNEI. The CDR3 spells CATGSRGASEQFF. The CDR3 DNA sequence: TGTGCCACCGGATCTCGGGGGGCCAGTGAGCAGTTCTTC.

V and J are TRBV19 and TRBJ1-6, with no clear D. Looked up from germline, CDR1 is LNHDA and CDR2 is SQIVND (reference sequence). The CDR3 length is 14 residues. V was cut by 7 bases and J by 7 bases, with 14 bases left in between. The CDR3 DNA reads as TGTGCCAGTAAGGAAAGAGGAACCAATTCACCCCTCCACTTT. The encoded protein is CASKERGTNSPLHF.

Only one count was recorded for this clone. CDR3 coding DNA: TGCGCCAGCAGCCAAGACCCTCTCGGACAGGTTGGCGAGCAGTACTTC. Translating it yields CASSQDPLGQVGEQYF. V gene TRBV4-1 combines with J gene TRBJ2-7, with 7 bases identical to TRBD1. Germline-derived CDR1 and CDR2 are MGHRA and YSYEKL. Unmatched junction bases numbered 11, after V lost 0 bases and J lost 6 bases. The CDR3 is 16 residues long.

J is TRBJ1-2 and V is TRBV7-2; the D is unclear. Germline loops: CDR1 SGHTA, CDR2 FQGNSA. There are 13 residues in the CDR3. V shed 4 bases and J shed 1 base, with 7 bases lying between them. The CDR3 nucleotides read TGTGCCAGCAGCTCACGTAGTAACTATGGCTACACCTTC. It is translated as CASSSRSNYGYTF.

CDR3: CASIRVQGDTEAFF. The CDR3 DNA is TGTGCCAGCATCAGGGTCCAGGGAGACACTGAAGCTTTCTTT. This chain links TRBV5-6 with TRBJ1-1; D possibly corresponds to TRBD1 (5 bases). Trimming pared 6 bases from V and 3 bases from J, leaving 15 bases between. The CDR3 runs to 14 residues. The germline CDR1 and CDR2 sequences are SGHDT and YYEEEE.

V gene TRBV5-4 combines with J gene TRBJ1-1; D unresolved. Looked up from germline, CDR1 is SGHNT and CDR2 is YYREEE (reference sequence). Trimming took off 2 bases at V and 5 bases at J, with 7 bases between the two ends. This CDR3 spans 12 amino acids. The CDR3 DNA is TGTGCCAGCAGCTTCCCCAGAACTGAAGCTTTCTTT. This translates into CASSFPRTEAFF.

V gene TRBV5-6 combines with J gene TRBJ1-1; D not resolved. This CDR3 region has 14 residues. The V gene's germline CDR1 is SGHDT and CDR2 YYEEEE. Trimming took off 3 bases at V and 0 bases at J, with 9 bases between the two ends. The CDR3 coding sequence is TGTGCCAGCAGCTCCGGGTTGGTGAACACTGAAGCTTTCTTT. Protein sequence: CASSSGLVNTEAFF.

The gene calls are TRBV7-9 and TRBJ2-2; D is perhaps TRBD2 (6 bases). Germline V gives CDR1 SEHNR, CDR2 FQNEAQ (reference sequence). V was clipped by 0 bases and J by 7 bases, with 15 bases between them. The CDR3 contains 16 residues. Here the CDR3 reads CASSLAQIAGGGELFF. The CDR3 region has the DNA TGTGCCAGCAGCTTAGCGCAGATCGCCGGGGGCGGGGAGCTGTTTTTT.

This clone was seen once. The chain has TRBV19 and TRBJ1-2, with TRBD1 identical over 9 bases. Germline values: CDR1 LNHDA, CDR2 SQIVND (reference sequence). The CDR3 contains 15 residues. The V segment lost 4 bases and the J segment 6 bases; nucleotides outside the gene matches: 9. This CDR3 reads CASSTPGQGRNGYTF. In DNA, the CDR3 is TGTGCCAGTAGTACTCCGGGACAGGGTAGGAATGGCTACACCTTC.

CDR3 protein: CASSSSDRGTYNEQFF. The DNA for the CDR3 is TGTGCCAGCAGCTCTTCCGACAGGGGGACCTACAATGAGCAGTTCTTC. The chain combines TRBV7-3 with TRBJ2-1; 9 nucleotides match TRBD1. The ends lost 4 bases at V and 2 bases at J; junction bases unmatched: 6. The CDR3 spans 16 residues. CDR1 and CDR2 (germline): SGHTA, FQGTGA.

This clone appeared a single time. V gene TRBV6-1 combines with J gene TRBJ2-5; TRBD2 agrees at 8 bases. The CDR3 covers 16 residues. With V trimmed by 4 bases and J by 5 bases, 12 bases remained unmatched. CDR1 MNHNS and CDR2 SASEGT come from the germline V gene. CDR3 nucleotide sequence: TGTGCCAGCAGTGGAGGCGGGGTAGCGGGGTGGGAGACCCAGTACTTC. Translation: CASSGGGVAGWETQYF.

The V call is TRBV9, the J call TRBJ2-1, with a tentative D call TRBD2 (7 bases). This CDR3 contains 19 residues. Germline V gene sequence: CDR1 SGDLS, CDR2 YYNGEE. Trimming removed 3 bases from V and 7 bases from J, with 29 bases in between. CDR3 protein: CASSARLTGGPSAPNEQFF. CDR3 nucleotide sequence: TGTGCCAGCAGCGCTAGACTAACGGGGGGCCCATCCGCCCCAAATGAGCAGTTCTTC.

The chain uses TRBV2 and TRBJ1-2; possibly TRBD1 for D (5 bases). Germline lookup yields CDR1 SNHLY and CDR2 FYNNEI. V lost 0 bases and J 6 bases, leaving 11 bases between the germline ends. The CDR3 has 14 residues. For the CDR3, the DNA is TGTGCCAGCAGTGAAGCGGGCCGGGGGGATGGCTACACCTTC. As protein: CASSEAGRGDGYTF.

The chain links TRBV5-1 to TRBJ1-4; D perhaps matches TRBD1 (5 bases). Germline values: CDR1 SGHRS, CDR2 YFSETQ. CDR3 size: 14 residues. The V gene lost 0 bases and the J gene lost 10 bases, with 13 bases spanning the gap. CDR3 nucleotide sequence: TGCGCCAGCAGCTTGGGGCAGGGACTCGGAAAACTGTTTTTT. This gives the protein CASSLGQGLGKLFF. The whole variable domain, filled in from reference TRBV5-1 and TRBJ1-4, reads KAGVTQTPRYLIKTRGQQVTLSCSPISGHRSVSWYQQTPGQGLQFLFEYFSETQRNKGNFPGRFSGRQFSNSRSEMNVSTLELGDSALYLCASSLGQGLGKLFFGSGTQLSVL.

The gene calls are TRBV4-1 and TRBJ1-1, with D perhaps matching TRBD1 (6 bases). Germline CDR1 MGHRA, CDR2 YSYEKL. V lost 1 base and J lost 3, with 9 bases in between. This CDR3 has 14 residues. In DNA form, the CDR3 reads TGCGCCAGCAGCCAAGGGGGGCGGGACACTGAAGCTTTCTTT. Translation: CASSQGGRDTEAFF.

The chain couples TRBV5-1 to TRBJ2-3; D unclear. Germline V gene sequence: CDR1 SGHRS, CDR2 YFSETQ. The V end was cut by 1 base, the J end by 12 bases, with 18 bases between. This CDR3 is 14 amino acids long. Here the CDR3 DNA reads TGCGCCAGCAGCTTGAGTGGTGGTCATGACGGACAGTATTTT. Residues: CASSLSGGHDGQYF.

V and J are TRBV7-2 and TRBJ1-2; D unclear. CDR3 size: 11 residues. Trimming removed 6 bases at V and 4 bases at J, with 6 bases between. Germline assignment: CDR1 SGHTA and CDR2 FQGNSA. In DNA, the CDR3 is TGTGCCAGCAGTAGGTCCTATGGCTACACCTTC. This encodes CASSRSYGYTF.